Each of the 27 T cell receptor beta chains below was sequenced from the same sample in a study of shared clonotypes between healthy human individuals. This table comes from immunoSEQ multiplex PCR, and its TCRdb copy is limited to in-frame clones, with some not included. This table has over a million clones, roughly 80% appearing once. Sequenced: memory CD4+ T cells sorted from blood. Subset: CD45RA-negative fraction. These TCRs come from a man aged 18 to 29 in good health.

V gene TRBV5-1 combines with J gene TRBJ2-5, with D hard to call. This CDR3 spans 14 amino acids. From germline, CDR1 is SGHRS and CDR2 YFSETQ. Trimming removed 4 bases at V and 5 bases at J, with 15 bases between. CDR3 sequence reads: CASSTDGWMETQYF. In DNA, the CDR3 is TGCGCCAGCAGCACCGATGGATGGATGGAGACCCAGTACTTC.

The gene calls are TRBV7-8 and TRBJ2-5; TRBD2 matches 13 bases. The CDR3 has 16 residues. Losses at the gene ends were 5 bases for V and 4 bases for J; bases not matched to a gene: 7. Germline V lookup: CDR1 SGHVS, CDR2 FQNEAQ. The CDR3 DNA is TGTGCCAGCAGCGCTCGACTAGCGGGAGGTCTAGAGACCCAGTACTTC. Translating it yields CASSARLAGGLETQYF.

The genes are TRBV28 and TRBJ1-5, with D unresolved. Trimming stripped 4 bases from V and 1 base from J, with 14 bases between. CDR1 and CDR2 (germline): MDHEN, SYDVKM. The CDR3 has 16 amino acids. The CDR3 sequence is CASSSLGFRSNQPQHF. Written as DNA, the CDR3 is TGTGCCAGCAGTTCATTAGGGTTTAGAAGCAATCAGCCCCAGCATTTT.

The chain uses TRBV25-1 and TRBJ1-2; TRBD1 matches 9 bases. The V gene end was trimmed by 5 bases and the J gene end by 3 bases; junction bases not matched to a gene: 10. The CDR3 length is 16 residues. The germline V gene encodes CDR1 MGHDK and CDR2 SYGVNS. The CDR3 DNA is TGTGCCAGCAGTCTAGGGGGGGACAGGGAAGACTATGGCTACACCTTC. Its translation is CASSLGGDREDYGYTF.

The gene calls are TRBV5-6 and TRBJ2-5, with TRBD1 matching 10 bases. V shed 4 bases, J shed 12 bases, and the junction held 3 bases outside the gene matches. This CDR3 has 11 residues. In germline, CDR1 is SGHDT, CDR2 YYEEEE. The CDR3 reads CASSPGTGEYF. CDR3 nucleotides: TGTGCCAGCAGCCCTGGGACAGGGGAGTACTTC.

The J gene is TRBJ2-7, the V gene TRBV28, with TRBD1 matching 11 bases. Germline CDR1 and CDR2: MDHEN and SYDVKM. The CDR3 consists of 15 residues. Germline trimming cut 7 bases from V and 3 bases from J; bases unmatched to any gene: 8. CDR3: CASIPRGQGVYEQYF. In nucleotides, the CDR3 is TGTGCCAGCATTCCAAGGGGACAGGGGGTCTACGAGCAGTACTTC.

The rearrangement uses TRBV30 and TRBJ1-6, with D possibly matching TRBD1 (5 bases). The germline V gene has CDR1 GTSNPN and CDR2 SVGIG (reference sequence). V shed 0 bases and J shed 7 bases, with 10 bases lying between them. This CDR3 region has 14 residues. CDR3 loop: CAWSVGGANSPLHF. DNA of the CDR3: TGTGCCTGGAGTGTAGGAGGGGCGAATTCACCCCTCCACTTT.

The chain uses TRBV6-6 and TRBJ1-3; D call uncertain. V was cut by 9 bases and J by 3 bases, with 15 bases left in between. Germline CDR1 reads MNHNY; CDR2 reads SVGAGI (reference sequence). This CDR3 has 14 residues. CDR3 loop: CASQAGNIGNTIYF. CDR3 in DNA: TGTGCCAGTCAGGCGGGAAACATTGGAAACACCATATATTTT.

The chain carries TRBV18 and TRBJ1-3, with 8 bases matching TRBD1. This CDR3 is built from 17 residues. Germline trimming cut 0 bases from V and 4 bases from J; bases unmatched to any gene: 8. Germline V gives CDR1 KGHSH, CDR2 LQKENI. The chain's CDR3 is CASSPPNRGDQGNTIYF. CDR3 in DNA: TGTGCCAGCTCACCACCGAACAGGGGGGATCAAGGAAACACCATATATTTT.

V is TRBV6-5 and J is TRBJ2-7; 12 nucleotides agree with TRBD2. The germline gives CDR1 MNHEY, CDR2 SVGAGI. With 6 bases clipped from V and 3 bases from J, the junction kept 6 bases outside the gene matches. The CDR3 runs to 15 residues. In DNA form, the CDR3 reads TGTGCCAGCAGACCCACTAGCGGGAGGTACTACGAGCAGTACTTC. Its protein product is CASRPTSGRYYEQYF.

The CDR3 coding sequence is TGTGCCATCACCGGGGACTCCTCAGGCACTGAAGCTTTCTTT. It specifies CAITGDSSGTEAFF. The chain has TRBV10-3 and TRBJ1-1; the D gene is possibly TRBD1 (5 bases). The CDR3 totals 14 residues. The V end lost 7 bases, the J end lost 4 bases, and 16 bases lay between the germline ends. Germline-derived CDR1 and CDR2 are ENHRY and SYGVKD.

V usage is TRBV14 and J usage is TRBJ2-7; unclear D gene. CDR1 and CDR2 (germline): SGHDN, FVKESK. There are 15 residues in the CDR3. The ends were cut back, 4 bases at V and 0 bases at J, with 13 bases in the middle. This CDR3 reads CASSLPAPRSYEQYF. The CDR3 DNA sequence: TGTGCCAGCAGCCTCCCAGCGCCGCGCTCCTACGAGCAGTACTTC.

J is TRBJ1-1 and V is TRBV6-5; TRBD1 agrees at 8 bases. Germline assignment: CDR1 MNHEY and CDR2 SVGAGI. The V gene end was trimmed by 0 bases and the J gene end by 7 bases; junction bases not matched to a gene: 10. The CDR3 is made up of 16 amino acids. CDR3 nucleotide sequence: TGTGCCAGCAGTTACTCGACAGTCAGGGGGCCCGGTGAAGCTTTCTTT. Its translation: CASSYSTVRGPGEAFF.

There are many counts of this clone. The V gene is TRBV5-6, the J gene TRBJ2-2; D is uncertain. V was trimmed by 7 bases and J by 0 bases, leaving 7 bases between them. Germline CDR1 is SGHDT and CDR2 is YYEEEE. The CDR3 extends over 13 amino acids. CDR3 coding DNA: TGTGCCAGCGCTCAGGCGAACACCGGGGAGCTGTTTTTT. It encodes CASAQANTGELFF. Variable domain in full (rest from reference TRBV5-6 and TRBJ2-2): DAGVTQSPTHLIKTRGQQVTLRCSPKSGHDTVSWYQQALGQGPQFIFQYYEEEERQRGNFPDRFSGHQFPNYSSELNVNALLLGDSALYLCASAQANTGELFFGEGSRLTVL.

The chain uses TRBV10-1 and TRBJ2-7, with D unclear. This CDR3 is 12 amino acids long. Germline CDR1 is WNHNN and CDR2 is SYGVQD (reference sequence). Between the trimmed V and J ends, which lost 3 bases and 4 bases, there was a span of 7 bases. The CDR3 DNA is TGCGCCAGCAGTGAAAACTGGTACGAGCAGTACTTC. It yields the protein CASSENWYEQYF.

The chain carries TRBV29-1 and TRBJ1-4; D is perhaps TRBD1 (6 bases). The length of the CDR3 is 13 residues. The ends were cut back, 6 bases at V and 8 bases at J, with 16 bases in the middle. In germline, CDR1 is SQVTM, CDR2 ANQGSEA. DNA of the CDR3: TGCAGCGTGGCATTCGGGGGGCAAGAAAAACTGTTTTTT. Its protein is CSVAFGGQEKLFF.

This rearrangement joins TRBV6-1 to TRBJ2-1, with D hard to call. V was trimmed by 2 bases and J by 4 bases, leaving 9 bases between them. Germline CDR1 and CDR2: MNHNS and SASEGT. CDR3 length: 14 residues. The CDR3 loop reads CASSEHMRYNEQFF. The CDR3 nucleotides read TGTGCCAGCAGTGAACATATGCGGTACAATGAGCAGTTCTTC.

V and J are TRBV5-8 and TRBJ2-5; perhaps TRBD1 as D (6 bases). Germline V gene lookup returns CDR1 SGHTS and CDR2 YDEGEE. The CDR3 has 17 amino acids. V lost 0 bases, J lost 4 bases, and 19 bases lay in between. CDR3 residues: CASSLGVWQGMSETQYF. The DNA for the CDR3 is TGTGCCAGCAGCTTGGGGGTATGGCAGGGGATGTCAGAGACCCAGTACTTC.

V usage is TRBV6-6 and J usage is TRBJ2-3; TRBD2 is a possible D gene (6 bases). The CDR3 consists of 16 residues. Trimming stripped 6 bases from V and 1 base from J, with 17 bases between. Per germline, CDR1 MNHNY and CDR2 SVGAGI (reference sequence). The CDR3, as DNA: TGTGCCAGCAGCTGGGGGGAACAACTCGGCACAGATACGCAGTATTTT. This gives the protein CASSWGEQLGTDTQYF.

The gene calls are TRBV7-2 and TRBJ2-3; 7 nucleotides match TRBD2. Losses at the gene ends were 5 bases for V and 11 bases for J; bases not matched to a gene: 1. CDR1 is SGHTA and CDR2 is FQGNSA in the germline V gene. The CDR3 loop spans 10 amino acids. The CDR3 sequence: CASSAGEQYF. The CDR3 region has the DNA TGTGCCAGCAGCGCGGGAGAGCAGTATTTT.

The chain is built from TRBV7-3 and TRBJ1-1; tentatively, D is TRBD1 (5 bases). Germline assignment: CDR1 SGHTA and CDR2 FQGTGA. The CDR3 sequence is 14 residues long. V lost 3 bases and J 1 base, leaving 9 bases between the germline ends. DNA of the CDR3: TGTGCCAGCAGCTTCGGGGCAGGGAACACTGAAGCTTTCTTT. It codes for CASSFGAGNTEAFF.

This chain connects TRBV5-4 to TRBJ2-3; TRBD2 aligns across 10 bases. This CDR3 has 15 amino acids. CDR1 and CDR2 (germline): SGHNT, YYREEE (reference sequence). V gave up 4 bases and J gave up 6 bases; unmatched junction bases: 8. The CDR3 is CASSQTSGPPDTQYF. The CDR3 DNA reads TGTGCCAGCAGCCAGACTAGCGGGCCGCCGGATACGCAGTATTTT.

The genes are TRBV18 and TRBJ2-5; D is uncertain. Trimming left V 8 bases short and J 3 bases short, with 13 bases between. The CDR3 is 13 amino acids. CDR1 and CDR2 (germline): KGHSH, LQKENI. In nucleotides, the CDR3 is TGTGCCAGCGCAGGTAGGATCGAAGAGACCCAGTACTTC. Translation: CASAGRIEETQYF.

The CDR3 loop reads CASSLFPQDLYGYTF. For the CDR3, the DNA is TGTGCCAGCAGTTTATTTCCACAGGACCTCTATGGCTACACCTTC. V is TRBV27 and J is TRBJ1-2; tentative D call: TRBD1 (5 bases). Germline CDR1 MNHEY, CDR2 SMNVEV (reference sequence). This CDR3 is 15 amino acids long. Trimming removed 1 base at V and 4 bases at J, with 13 bases between.

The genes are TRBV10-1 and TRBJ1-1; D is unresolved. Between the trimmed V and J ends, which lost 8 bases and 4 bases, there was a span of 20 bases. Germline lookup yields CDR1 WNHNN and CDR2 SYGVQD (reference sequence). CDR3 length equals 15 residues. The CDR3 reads CASSGHRSPVTEAFF. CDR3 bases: TGCGCCAGCTCCGGCCATCGGTCCCCGGTCACTGAAGCTTTCTTT.

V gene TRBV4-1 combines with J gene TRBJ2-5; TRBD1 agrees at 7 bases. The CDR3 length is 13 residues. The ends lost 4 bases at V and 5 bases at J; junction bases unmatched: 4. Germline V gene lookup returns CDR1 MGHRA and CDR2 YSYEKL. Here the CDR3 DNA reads TGCGCCAGCAGCCCAGGGGGTCCGGAGACCCAGTACTTC. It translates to CASSPGGPETQYF.

CDR3 sequence: CASSPTPFTDTQYF. For the CDR3, the DNA is TGTGCCAGCAGCCCGACACCATTTACAGATACGCAGTATTTT. This chain joins TRBV5-6 and TRBJ2-3; D is unclear. The CDR3 covers 14 residues. CDR1 and CDR2 from the germline V gene are SGHDT and YYEEEE. Trimming stripped 4 bases from V and 3 bases from J, with 12 bases between.